This T cell receptor (beta chain) was sequenced in a study of CD8 T cells in ankylosing spondylitis. Whole-study results and caveats: Disease-linked clones reportedly concentrated significantly in matched ankylosing spondylitis synovial fluid. Apparently characteristic of ankylosing spondylitis blood was a TCR beta motif (fewer than ten highly homologous variants).

This CDR3 comprises 15 residues. The germline CDR1 and CDR2 sequences are LNHDA and SQIVND (reference sequence). Trimming stripped 1 base from V and 8 bases from J, with 15 bases between. Only a few counts were recorded for this clonotype. Its antigen is currently unknown. TCRdb re-called the 5' RACE reads through MiXCR, storing one row per CDR3 protein. Counted here are over 200,000 distinct CDR3 sequences, about 17% occurring once; the ten biggest clones make up about two fifths. Sequenced sample: blood, either unsorted or a sorted T cell fraction (not recorded which). This TCR was recovered from a male donor with ankylosing spondylitis. This chain joins TRBV19 and TRBJ2-1; D not certain. The CDR3 region is CASSIGARSWDEQFF. CDR3 DNA: TGTGCCAGTAGTATAGGGGCCAGAAGTTGGGATGAGCAGTTCTTC.